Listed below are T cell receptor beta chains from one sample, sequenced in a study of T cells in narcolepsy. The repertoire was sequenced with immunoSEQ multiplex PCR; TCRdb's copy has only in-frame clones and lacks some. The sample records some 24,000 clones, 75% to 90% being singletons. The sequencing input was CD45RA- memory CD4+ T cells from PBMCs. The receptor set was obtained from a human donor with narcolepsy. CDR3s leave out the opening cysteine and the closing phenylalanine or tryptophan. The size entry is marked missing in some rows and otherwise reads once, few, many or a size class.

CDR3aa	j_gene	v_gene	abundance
ASSLLRQGAQNTEAF	TRBJ1-1	TRBV5-1	NA
ASSSRRGSDLF	TRBJ2-2	TRBV11-3	NA
ATYPDRSGRNQPQH	TRBJ1-5	TRBV19	NA
ATGSRQFSPLH	TRBJ1-6	TRBV6-1	NA
ASPGGPYEQY	TRBJ2-7	TRBV6-4	NA
ASSFDRGNTIY	TRBJ1-3	TRBV11-2	few
ASSLDRGYGYT	TRBJ1-2	TRBV7-9	NA
ATSRDASGRLAGELF	TRBJ2-2	TRBV15	NA
SVISVSSYNEQF	TRBJ2-1	TRBV29-1	NA
AGGKYTGELF	TRBJ2-2	TRBV6-1	medium-sized
ASTYTGSPSIGYT	TRBJ1-2	TRBV25-1	once
ASSARPWIDSGYT	TRBJ1-2	TRBV6-1	NA
ASSLDVTGNTGELF	TRBJ2-2	TRBV5-1	NA
ASSLSDRGYGYT	TRBJ1-2	TRBV11-2	NA
ASSTSRGTETQY	TRBJ2-5	TRBV6-5	NA
ASSLRTAPYGYT	TRBJ1-2	TRBV28	NA
ASEDRGRYQPQH	TRBJ1-5	TRBV6-6	few
ASVKGEQGLFYT	TRBJ1-2	TRBV6-6	NA
ASSERTPSLNEKLF	TRBJ1-4	TRBV2	NA
ASSLTSGSYNEQF	TRBJ2-1	TRBV18	NA
ASSMGQGYGYT	TRBJ1-2	TRBV19	NA
ASSLIRSGGETQY	TRBJ2-5	TRBV7-2	NA
ASSVGGRTSVHNEQF	TRBJ2-1	TRBV9	NA
ASSPRTGPEKLF	TRBJ1-4	TRBV4-2	NA
ASSGVKVAGVFYEQY	NA	TRBV6-4	NA
ASSLFLTPSGSSYNEQF	TRBJ2-1	TRBV28	NA
ASSKDRGTEAF	TRBJ1-1	TRBV2	NA
ASSHSGKGTEAF	TRBJ1-1	TRBV7-2	once
ASSGIGTVNTEAF	TRBJ1-1	TRBV5-4	NA
AWSLLAGVNEQF	TRBJ2-1	TRBV30	NA
ASSTGIGGTDTQY	TRBJ2-3	TRBV19	NA
ASSVRDRGPWGYT	TRBJ1-2	TRBV27	NA